These 12 T cell receptor beta chains originate from one sample sequenced in a study of shared clonotypes between healthy human individuals. TCRdb's table, derived via immunoSEQ multiplex PCR, lists solely in-frame clones and lacks some. The sample holds some 1.5 million clones, roughly 96% seen once. Material for sequencing was naive CD4+ T cells sorted from blood. As to subset: CD45RA+ positively selected. The receptor source for this set is a man aged 30 to 45 in good health.

Notes on this clone: Other nucleotide sequences from this sample produce the same CDR3. The CDR3 spells CASSDRSTDTQYF. The CDR3 DNA follows: TGTGCCAGCAGCGACAGGAGCACAGATACGCAGTATTTT. This chain uses TRBV2 with TRBJ2-3; D may be TRBD1 (6 bases). The CDR3 consists of 13 residues. CDR1 and CDR2 (germline): SNHLY, FYNNEI. V was cut by 6 bases and J by 0 bases, with 7 bases left in between. Supplemented by reference TRBV2 and TRBJ2-3, the full variable domain reads EPEVTQTPSHQVTQMGQEVILRCVPISNHLYFYWYRQILGQKVEFLVSFYNNEISEKSEIFDDQFSVERPDGSNFTLKIRSTKLEDSAMYFCASSDRSTDTQYFGPGTRLTVL.

The chain uses TRBV30 and TRBJ1-2; D is perhaps TRBD1 (5 bases). CDR3 length: 11 amino acids. V was pared by 2 bases and J by 8 bases, with 9 bases between. The germline gives CDR1 GTSNPN, CDR2 SVGIG (reference sequence). CDR3 protein: CAWSRDQGYTF. The CDR3 DNA follows: TGTGCCTGGAGTCGGGACCAAGGCTACACCTTC. Full variable domain (missing parts from reference TRBV30 and TRBJ1-2): SQTIHQWPATLVQPVGSPLSLECTVEGTSNPNLYWYRQAAGRGLQLLFYSVGIGQISSEVPQNLSASRPQDRQFILSSKKLLLSDSGFYLCAWSRDQGYTFGSGTRLTVV.

A single count supports this clone. The chain combines TRBV6-6 with TRBJ2-4, with D perhaps matching TRBD2 (6 bases). Germline V gene data show CDR1 as MNHNY and CDR2 as SVGAGI (reference sequence). The CDR3 is 16 residues long. V lost 2 bases to trimming and J lost 0 bases, with 11 bases between them. CDR3 in amino acids: CASSYPGRLAKNIQYF. In nucleotides, the CDR3 is TGTGCCAGCAGTTACCCCGGGAGACTAGCCAAAAACATTCAGTACTTC.

This rearrangement joins TRBV6-6 to TRBJ1-1; no clear D. V was clipped by 4 bases and J by 1 base, with 10 bases between them. Germline V lookup: CDR1 MNHNY, CDR2 SVGAGI (reference sequence). This CDR3 is 14 amino acids long. CDR3 DNA sequence: TGTGCCAGCAGTTTGATACAGAGGAACACTGAAGCTTTCTTT. This sequence encodes CASSLIQRNTEAFF.

The rearrangement joins TRBV29-1 to TRBJ2-2; TRBD1 matches at 7 bases. Germline assignment: CDR1 SQVTM and CDR2 ANQGSEA. This CDR3 has 14 amino acids. V gave up 7 bases and J gave up 9 bases; unmatched junction bases: 14. The CDR3 protein is CSAAGGDSGRELFF. The CDR3 DNA follows: TGCAGCGCCGCAGGGGGAGATTCAGGCAGGGAGCTGTTTTTT.

V usage is TRBV7-2 and J usage is TRBJ2-1; 13 bases are a match to TRBD2. CDR1 SGHTA and CDR2 FQGNSA come from the germline V gene. V was clipped by 5 bases and J by 9 bases; unmatched bases: 10. This CDR3 has 16 residues. The CDR3 nucleotides read TGTGCCAGCAGCCGTACTAGCGGGAGGGCCGGTGGTGAGCAGTTCTTC. This translates into CASSRTSGRAGGEQFF.

In regard to this clone: Other DNA sequences in the sample encode the same CDR3. This rearrangement joins TRBV19 to TRBJ2-1, with TRBD1 matching over 8 bases. J was trimmed by 12 bases and V by 4 bases; bases with no gene match: 2. The CDR3 runs 11 residues. Germline loops: CDR1 LNHDA, CDR2 SQIVND (reference sequence). The chain's CDR3 is CASSRTGLQFF. In nucleotides, the CDR3 is TGTGCCAGTAGTAGGACAGGGTTGCAGTTCTTC. The variable domain in full, with the rest retrieved from reference TRBV19 and TRBJ2-1, is DGGITQSPKYLFRKEGQNVTLSCEQNLNHDAMYWYRQDPGQGLRLIYYSQIVNDFQKGDIAEGYSVSREKKESFPLTVTSAQKNPTAFYLCASSRTGLQFFGPGTRLTVL.

A remark on this clone: The sample contains more than one DNA sequence encoding this CDR3. The rearrangement links TRBV6-1 to TRBJ1-5; D not resolved. The CDR3 totals 14 residues. Trimming cost V 2 bases and J 1 base, with 6 bases left between them. The V gene's germline CDR1 is MNHNS and CDR2 SASEGT. The CDR3 DNA reads TGTGCCAGCAGTGAAAGTAGGAGCAATCAGCCCCAGCATTTT. This codes for CASSESRSNQPQHF.

This rearrangement joins TRBV29-1 to TRBJ2-1, with D perhaps matching TRBD1 (5 bases). This CDR3 has 15 residues. Germline V gives CDR1 SQVTM, CDR2 ANQGSEA. The ends were cut back, 0 bases at V and 5 bases at J, with 14 bases in the middle. The CDR3 protein is CSVEDRRAVNNEQFF. The CDR3 region has the DNA TGCAGCGTTGAAGATCGCAGGGCCGTTAACAATGAGCAGTTCTTC.

The chain uses TRBV27 and TRBJ1-1; TRBD1 is a possible D gene (5 bases). The germline V and J ends were trimmed by 4 bases and 4 bases, with 13 bases remaining between them. This CDR3 is 14 amino acids long. Per germline, CDR1 MNHEY and CDR2 SMNVEV (reference sequence). As DNA, the CDR3 is TGTGCCAGCAGTTGGGGGGTGGGGTCCACTGAAGCTTTCTTT. Translation: CASSWGVGSTEAFF.

This chain joins TRBV5-5 and TRBJ2-7; D unresolved. The CDR3 runs to 13 residues. Germline CDR1 SGHKS, CDR2 YYEKEE (reference sequence). V lost 6 bases to trimming and J lost 2 bases, with 12 bases between them. The CDR3 DNA follows: TGTGCCAGCACTCATCGTAGGACCTACGAGCAGTACTTC. Translated, it gives CASTHRRTYEQYF.

V and J are TRBV21-1 and TRBJ2-6; the D segment call TRBD1 is taken from the table without a DNA check. TRBV21-1 is deemed a pseudogene. The CDR3 is made up of 12 amino acids. CDR3: CATPMGANVLTF. The CDR3, as DNA: TGTGCCACCCCAATGGGGGCCAACGTCCTGACTTTC.